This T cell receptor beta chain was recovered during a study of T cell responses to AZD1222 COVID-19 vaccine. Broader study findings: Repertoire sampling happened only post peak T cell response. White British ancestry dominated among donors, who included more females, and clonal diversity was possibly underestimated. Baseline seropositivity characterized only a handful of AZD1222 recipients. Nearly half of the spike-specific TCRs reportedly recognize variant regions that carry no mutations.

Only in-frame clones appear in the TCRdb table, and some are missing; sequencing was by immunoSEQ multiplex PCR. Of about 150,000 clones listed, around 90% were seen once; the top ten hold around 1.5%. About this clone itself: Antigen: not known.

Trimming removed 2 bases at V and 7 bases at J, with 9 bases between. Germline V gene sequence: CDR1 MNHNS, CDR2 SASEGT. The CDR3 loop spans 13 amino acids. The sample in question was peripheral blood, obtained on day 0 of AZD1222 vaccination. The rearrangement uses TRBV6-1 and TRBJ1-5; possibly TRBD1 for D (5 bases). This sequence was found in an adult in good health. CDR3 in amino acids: CASSETWGQPQHF. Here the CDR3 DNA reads TGTGCCAGCAGTGAAACTTGGGGGCAGCCCCAGCATTTT.